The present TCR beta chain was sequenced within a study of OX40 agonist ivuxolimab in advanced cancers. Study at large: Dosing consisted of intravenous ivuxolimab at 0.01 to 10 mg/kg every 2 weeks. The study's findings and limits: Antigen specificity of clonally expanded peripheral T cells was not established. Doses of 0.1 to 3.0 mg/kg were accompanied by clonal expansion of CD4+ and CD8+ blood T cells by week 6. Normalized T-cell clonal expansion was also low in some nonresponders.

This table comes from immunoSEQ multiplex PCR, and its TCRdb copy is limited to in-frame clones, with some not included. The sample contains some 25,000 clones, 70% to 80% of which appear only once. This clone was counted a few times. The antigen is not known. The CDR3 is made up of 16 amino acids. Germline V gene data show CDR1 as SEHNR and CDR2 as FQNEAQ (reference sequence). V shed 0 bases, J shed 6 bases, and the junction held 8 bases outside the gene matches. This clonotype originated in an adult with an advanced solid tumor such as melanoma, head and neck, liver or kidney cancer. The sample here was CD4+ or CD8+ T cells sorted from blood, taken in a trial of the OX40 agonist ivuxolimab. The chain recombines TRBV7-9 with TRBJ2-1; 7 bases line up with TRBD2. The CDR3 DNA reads TGTGCCAGCAGCTTAGCGTGGACTAGTCCCTCCAATGAGCAGTTCTTC. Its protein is CASSLAWTSPSNEQFF.